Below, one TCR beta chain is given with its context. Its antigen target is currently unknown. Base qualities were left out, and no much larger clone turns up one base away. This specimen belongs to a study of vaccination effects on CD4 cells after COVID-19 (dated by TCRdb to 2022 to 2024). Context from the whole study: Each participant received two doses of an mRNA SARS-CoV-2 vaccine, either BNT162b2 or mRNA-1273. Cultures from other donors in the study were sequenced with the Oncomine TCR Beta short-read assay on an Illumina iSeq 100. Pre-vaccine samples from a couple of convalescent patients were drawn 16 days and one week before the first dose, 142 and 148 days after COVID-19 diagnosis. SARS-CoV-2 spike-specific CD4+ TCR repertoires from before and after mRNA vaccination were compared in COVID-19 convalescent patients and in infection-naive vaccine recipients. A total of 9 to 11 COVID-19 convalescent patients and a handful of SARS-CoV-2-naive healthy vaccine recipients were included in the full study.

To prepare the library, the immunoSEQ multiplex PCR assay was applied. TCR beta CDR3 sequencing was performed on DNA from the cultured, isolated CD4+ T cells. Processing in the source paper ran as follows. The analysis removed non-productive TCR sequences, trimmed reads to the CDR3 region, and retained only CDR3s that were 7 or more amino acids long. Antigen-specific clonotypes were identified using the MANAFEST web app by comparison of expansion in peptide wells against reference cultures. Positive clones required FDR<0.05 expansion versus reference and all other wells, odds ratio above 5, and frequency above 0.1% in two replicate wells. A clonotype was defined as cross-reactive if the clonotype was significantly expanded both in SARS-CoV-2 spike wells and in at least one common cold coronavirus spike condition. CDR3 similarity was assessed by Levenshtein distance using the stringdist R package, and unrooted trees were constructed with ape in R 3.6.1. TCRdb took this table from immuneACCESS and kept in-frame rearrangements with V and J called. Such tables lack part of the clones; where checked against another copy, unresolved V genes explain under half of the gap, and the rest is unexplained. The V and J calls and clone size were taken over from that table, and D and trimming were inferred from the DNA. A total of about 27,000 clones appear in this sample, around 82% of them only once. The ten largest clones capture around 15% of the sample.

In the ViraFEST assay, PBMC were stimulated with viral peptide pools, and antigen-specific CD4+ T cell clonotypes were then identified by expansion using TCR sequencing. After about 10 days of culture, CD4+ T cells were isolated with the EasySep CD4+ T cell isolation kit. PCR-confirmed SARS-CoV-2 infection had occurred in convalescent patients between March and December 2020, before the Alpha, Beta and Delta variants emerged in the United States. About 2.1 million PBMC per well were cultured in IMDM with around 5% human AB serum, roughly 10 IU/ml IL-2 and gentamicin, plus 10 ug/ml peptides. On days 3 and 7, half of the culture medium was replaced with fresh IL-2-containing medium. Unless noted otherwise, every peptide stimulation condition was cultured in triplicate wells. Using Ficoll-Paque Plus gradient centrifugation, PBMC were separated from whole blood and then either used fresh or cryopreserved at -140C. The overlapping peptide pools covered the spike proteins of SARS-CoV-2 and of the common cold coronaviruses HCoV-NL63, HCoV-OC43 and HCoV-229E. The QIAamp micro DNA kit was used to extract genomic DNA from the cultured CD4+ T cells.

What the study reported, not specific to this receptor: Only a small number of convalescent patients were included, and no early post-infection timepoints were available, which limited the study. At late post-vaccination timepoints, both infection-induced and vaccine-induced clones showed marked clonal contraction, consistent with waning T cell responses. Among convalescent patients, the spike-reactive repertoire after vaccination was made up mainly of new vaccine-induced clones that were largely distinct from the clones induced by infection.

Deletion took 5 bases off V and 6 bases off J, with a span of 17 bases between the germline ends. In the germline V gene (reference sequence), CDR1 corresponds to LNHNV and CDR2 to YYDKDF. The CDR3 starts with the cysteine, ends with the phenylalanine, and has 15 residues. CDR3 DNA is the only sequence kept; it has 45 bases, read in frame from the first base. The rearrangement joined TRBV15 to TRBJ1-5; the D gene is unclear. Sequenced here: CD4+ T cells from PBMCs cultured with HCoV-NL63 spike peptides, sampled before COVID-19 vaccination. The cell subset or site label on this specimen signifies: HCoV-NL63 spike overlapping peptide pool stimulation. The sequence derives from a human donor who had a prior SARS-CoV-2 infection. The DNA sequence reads TGTGCCACCAGCGTTTTTGGAGAGGTCGGTCAGCCCCAGCATTTT. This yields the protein CATSVFGEVGQPQHF. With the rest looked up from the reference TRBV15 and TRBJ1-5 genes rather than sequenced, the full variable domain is DAMVIQNPRYQVTQFGKPVTLSCSQTLNHNVMYWYQQKSSQAPKLLFHYYDKDFNNEADTPDNFQSRRPNTSFCFLDIRSPGLGDTAMYLCATSVFGEVGQPQHFGDGTRLSIL.